The text below deals with one T cell receptor (beta chain). The antigen is undetermined. The data were obtained in a study of vaccination and CD4 T cells after COVID-19. As for the study in general: It was a median around 100 days after diagnosis, with a range of 35 to 161, that post-COVID samples were drawn.

Trimming cost V 5 bases and J 8 bases, with 21 bases left between them. The CDR3 consists of 14 residues. Per germline, CDR1 DFQATT and CDR2 SNEGSKA (reference sequence). Treatment denoted: approximately 11-day PBMC culture with coronavirus spike peptide pools or control peptides (ViraFEST assay). An Oncomine TCR Beta short-read assay was used to sequence the DNA from cultured CD4+ T cells. MiXCR, run by TCRdb on the PCR reads, gives a single entry per CDR3 protein. Among approximately 11,000 distinct CDR3 sequences listed, 25% to 35% were seen once. Source material: cultured CD4+ T cells from blood. The V and J genes are TRBV20-1 and TRBJ1-2; TRBD1 might be the D (5 bases). The receptor's source is a human donor with COVID-19. CDR3 in DNA: TGCAGTGCTCACAGCTTGGGGGTTGGGGGGGGCTACACCTTC. This sequence encodes CSAHSLGVGGGYTF.